This T cell receptor beta chain was observed in a study of T cell changes during pregnancy in multiple sclerosis. Data came from immunoSEQ multiplex PCR; TCRdb stores just in-frame clones and leaves some out. The sample holds tens of thousands of clones, over 80% seen once. Germline CDR1 is ENHRY and CDR2 is SYGVKD. The CDR3 has 14 residues. V lost 2 bases to trimming and J lost 2 bases; unmatched junction nucleotides: 2. The sequence derives from a female donor with multiple sclerosis, enrolled in a pregnancy study. Sample: CD4+ T cells from peripheral blood mononuclear cells, taken in the second trimester of pregnancy. The chain combines TRBV10-3 with TRBJ2-5; 7 bases are shared with TRBD1. CDR3 amino acids: CAISERGQQETQYF. The DNA for the CDR3 is TGTGCCATCAGTGAGCGGGGACAGCAAGAGACCCAGTACTTC.